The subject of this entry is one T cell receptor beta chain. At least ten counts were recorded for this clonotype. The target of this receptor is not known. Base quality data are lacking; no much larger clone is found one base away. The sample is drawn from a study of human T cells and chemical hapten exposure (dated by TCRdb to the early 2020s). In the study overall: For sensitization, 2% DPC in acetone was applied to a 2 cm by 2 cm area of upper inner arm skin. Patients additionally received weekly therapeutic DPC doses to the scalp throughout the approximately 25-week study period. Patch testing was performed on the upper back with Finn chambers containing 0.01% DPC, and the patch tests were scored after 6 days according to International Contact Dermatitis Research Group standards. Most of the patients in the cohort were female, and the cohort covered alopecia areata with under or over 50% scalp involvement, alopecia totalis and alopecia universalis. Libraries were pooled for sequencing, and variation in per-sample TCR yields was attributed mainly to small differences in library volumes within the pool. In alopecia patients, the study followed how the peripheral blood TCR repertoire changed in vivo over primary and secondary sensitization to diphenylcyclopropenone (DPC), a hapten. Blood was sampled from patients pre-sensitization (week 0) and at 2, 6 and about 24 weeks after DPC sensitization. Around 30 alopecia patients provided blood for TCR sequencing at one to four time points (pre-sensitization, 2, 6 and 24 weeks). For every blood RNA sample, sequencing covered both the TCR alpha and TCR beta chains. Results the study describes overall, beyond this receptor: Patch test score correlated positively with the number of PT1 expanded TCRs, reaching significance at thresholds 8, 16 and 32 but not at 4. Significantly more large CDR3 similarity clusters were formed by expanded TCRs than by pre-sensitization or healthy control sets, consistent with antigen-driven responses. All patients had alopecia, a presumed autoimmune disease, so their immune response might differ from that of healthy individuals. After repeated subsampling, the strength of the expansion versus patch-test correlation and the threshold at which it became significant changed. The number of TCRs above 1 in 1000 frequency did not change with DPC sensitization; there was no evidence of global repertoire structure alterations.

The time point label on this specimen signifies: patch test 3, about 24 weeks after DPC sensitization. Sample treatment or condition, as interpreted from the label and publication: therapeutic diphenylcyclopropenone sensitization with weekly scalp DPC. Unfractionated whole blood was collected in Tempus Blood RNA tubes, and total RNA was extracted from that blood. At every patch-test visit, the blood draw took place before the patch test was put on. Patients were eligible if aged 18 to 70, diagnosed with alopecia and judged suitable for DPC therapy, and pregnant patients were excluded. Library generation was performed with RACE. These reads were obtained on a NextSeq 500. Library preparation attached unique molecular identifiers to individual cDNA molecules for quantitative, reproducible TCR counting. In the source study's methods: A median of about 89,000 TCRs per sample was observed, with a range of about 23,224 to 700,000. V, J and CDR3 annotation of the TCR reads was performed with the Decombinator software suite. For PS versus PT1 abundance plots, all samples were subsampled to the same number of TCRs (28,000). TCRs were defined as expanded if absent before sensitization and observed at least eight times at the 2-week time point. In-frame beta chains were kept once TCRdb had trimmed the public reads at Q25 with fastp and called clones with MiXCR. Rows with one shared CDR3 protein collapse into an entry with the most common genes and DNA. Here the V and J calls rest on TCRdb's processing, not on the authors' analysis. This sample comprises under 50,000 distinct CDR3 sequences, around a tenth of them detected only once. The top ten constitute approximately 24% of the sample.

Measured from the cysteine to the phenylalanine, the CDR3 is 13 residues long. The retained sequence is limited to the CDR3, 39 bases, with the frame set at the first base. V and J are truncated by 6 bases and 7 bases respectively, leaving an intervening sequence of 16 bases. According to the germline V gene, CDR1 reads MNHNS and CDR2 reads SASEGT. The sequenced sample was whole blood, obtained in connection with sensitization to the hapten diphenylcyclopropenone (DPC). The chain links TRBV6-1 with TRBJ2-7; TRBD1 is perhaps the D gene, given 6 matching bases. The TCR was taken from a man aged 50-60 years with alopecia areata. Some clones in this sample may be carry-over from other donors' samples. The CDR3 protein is CASSGEGGVEQYF. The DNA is TGTGCCAGCAGCGGTGAAGGGGGAGTGGAGCAGTACTTC.